This T cell receptor beta chain was sequenced during a study of response to subunit inactivated influenza vaccine. Study-wide findings and caveats: Researchers suggested that each seasonal influenza vaccination recruits few new T cells.

Notes on this clonotype: Antigen unknown.

CDR1 is SGHAT and CDR2 is FQNNGV in the germline V gene. V was cut by 4 bases and J by 10 bases, with 23 bases left in between. The CDR3 is 16 residues long. One entry per CDR3 protein, called by TCRdb with MiXCR from the RT-PCR reads. In the table there are about 650,000 distinct CDR3 sequences, roughly 14% of which are singletons. The receptor's source is a man over 45 who received an inactivated influenza vaccine. This chain connects TRBV11-2 to TRBJ2-1; D may be TRBD1 or TRBD2 (5 bases each). Sequenced here: PBMCs from blood, sampled roughly 12 days after vaccination. CDR3 coding DNA: TGTGCCAGCAGCTCAACCCTCCAGAGGGGCGGAATGGAGCAGTTCTTC. As protein: CASSSTLQRGGMEQFF.